The present T cell receptor (beta chain) was sequenced within a study of OX40 agonist ivuxolimab in advanced cancers. Study-level results: Patients who responded partially at 0.1-3.0 mg/kg showed clonal expansion ranking among the lowest.

The protocol was immunoSEQ multiplex PCR, while the TCRdb copy is restricted to in-frame clones and leaves out a portion. The sample lists 45,000 to 55,000 clones, about 81% occurring once. Peripheral blood came from all dose cohorts at three timepoints. This clone was counted between two and nine times. Its antigen is still unknown. This clonotype originated in an adult with an advanced solid tumor such as melanoma, head and neck, liver or kidney cancer. This specimen consisted of CD4+ or CD8+ T cells sorted from blood, obtained in a trial of the OX40 agonist ivuxolimab.

The CDR3 bases are TGTGCCAGCAACGGTCCTTTCACAGATACGCAGTATTTT. This codes for CASNGPFTDTQYF. V usage is TRBV2 and J usage is TRBJ2-3; D gene ambiguous. V lost 7 bases and J 2 bases, leaving 10 bases between the germline ends. The CDR3 extends over 13 amino acids. Per the germline V gene, CDR1 is SNHLY and CDR2 is FYNNEI.